The next 29 T cell receptor beta chains were all read from a single sample in a study of T cells of healthy individuals. MiXCR, run by TCRdb on the 5' RACE reads, gives a single entry per CDR3 protein. Of about 41,000 distinct CDR3 sequences listed, about 4.2% are singletons. These receptor sequences come from a human donor in good health.

The chain combines TRBV5-6 with TRBJ2-3; 10 bases map to TRBD1. This CDR3 has 15 residues. Losses at the gene ends were 4 bases for V and 2 bases for J; bases not matched to a gene: 4. CDR1 SGHDT and CDR2 YYEEEE come from the germline V gene. CDR3 amino acids: CASSPGTGATDTQYF. The CDR3 bases are TGTGCCAGCAGCCCCGGGACAGGGGCCACAGATACGCAGTATTTT.

This clonotype appeared many times. The V and J genes are TRBV20-1 and TRBJ2-7; a weak D match, TRBD2 (6 bases). Germline lookup yields CDR1 DFQATT and CDR2 SNEGSKA (reference sequence). The CDR3 is made up of 15 amino acids. With 6 bases removed from V and 4 bases from J, the gap between germline ends came to 22 bases. The CDR3 spells CSAHQGTSSIYEQYF. The CDR3 nucleotides are TGCAGTGCGCACCAAGGAACTAGCTCTATTTACGAGCAGTACTTC.

This clonotype was recorded a few times. Here the CDR3 DNA reads TGTGCCAGCAGCCGGCTAGCGGGGACCTACGAGCAGTACTTC. This codes for CASSRLAGTYEQYF. The chain has TRBV3-1 and TRBJ2-7; 9 nucleotides line up with TRBD2. With V trimmed by 4 bases and J by 2 bases, 3 bases remained unmatched. Germline CDR1 and CDR2: LGHDT and YNNKEL (reference sequence). This CDR3 is built from 14 residues.

This clonotype was detected many times. The chain employs TRBV7-8 and TRBJ2-3; tentative D call: TRBD2 (5 bases). The V and J ends lost 5 bases and 4 bases respectively, with 10 bases between them. Per the germline V gene, CDR1 is SGHVS and CDR2 is FQNEAQ. The CDR3 spans 13 residues. For the CDR3, the DNA is TGTGCCAGCAGCCCACAGAGGGCAGATACGCAGTATTTT. It encodes CASSPQRADTQYF.

This clonotype appeared many times. This chain uses TRBV7-9 with TRBJ1-2; D unresolved. CDR3 length: 13 residues. V lost 0 bases and J lost 10, with 12 bases in between. Germline CDR1 is SEHNR and CDR2 is FQNEAQ (reference sequence). CDR3 sequence reads: CASSLAQQSHYTF. In DNA form, the CDR3 reads TGTGCCAGCAGCTTAGCGCAGCAATCTCACTACACCTTC.

In its sample, this clonotype ranks as medium-sized (0.01 to 0.1%). The gene calls are TRBV7-6 and TRBJ2-5, with TRBD1 identical over 8 bases. Germline V gene sequence: CDR1 SGHVS, CDR2 FNYEAQ. V lost 5 bases and J lost 5; bases outside the gene matches: 10. This CDR3 comprises 15 residues. CDR3 sequence: CASSAQGAVRETQYF. For the CDR3, the DNA is TGTGCCAGCAGCGCCCAGGGGGCAGTGAGGGAGACCCAGTACTTC.

The table lists this clonotype with many counts. The chain employs TRBV10-3 and TRBJ2-5; 8 bases map to TRBD2. J lost 1 base, V lost 3 bases, and 10 bases had no gene match. Germline CDR1 reads ENHRY; CDR2 reads SYGVKD. CDR3 length equals 17 residues. The CDR3: CAISDLRRGASQETQYF. The DNA of the CDR3 is TGTGCCATCAGTGATCTTCGGCGGGGGGCGAGCCAAGAGACCCAGTACTTC.

This clonotype was detected many times. The genes are TRBV2 and TRBJ2-1; D is unresolved. The CDR3 is made up of 13 amino acids. Trimming took off 5 bases at V and 5 bases at J, with 10 bases between the two ends. Per germline, CDR1 SNHLY and CDR2 FYNNEI. This chain's CDR3 is CASSLGRNNEQFF. CDR3 DNA sequence: TGTGCCAGCAGTCTAGGACGGAACAATGAGCAGTTCTTC.

This clonotype was observed at least ten times. This sequence joins TRBV25-1 and TRBJ2-7; D might be TRBD2 (5 bases). Trimming stripped 5 bases from V and 4 bases from J, with 15 bases between. Looked up from germline, CDR1 is MGHDK and CDR2 is SYGVNS. The CDR3 spans 14 residues. The CDR3 DNA follows: TGTGCCAGCAGTCCCAACAGCGGAATGTACGAGCAGTACTTC. It is translated as CASSPNSGMYEQYF.

The chain joins TRBV2 to TRBJ1-2; perhaps TRBD1 as D (5 bases). V was cut by 7 bases and J by 0 bases, with 12 bases left in between. This CDR3 spans 14 amino acids. Germline V gene data show CDR1 as SNHLY and CDR2 as FYNNEI. CDR3 nucleotides: TGTGCCAGCACCGTGGGGGGTACTAACTATGGCTACACCTTC. Translating it yields CASTVGGTNYGYTF.

A word on this clonotype: Possible read error: a much larger clone is one base away. This chain uses TRBV7-6 with TRBJ2-2; 8 bases align to TRBD2. This CDR3 comprises 17 residues. Trimming at V came to 7 bases and at J to 4 bases, leaving 14 bases not matched to a gene. Per the germline V gene, CDR1 is SGHVS and CDR2 is FNYEAQ. The DNA for the CDR3 is TGTGCCAGCACCCCCCAGGATAGCGGGACAATCACCGGGGAGCTGTTTTTT. Translating it yields CASTPQDSGTITGELFF.

This chain joins TRBV20-1 and TRBJ2-1; no clear D. The CDR3 totals 10 residues. Trimming removed 3 bases from V and 6 bases from J, with 3 bases in between. CDR1 DFQATT and CDR2 SNEGSKA come from the germline V gene (reference sequence). The CDR3: CSASLNEQFF. The DNA of the CDR3 is TGCAGTGCTAGCCTCAATGAGCAGTTCTTC.

The V call is TRBV3-1, the J call TRBJ2-7; no reliable D call. CDR3 size: 13 residues. Germline-derived CDR1 and CDR2 are LGHDT and YNNKEL (reference sequence). The V end lost 4 bases, the J end lost 0 bases, and 7 bases lay between the germline ends. DNA of the CDR3: TGTGCCAGCAGCCGGGTGAGCTCCTACGAGCAGTACTTC. It translates to CASSRVSSYEQYF.

This rearrangement joins TRBV6-2 or TRBV6-3 to TRBJ1-5, with TRBD1 identical over 10 bases. The V segment lost 1 base and the J segment 0 bases; nucleotides outside the gene matches: 6. Germline CDR1 reads MNHEY; CDR2 reads SVGEGT. The CDR3 is 18 amino acids. The CDR3 nucleotides are TGTGCCAGCAGTTACTTTGGGACAGGGGCCTTTAGCAATCAGCCCCAGCATTTT. Its protein product is CASSYFGTGAFSNQPQHF.

This clonotype came up many times. V is TRBV5-1 and J is TRBJ2-6, with unresolved D. This CDR3 has 16 amino acids. CDR1 and CDR2 from the germline V gene are SGHRS and YFSETQ. The V end was cut by 4 bases, the J end by 3 bases, with 14 bases between. In nucleotides, the CDR3 is TGCGCCAGCAGCCCTGGACGGATCCTTGGGGCCAACGTCCTGACTTTC. Translated: CASSPGRILGANVLTF.

This clonotype was found a few times. The rearrangement links TRBV7-2 to TRBJ2-7; 7 bases align to TRBD2. CDR3 size: 12 residues. The ends lost 5 bases at V and 5 bases at J; junction bases unmatched: 3. Germline V lookup: CDR1 SGHTA, CDR2 FQGNSA. CDR3 amino acids: CASSTAGNEQYF. The CDR3 DNA reads as TGTGCCAGCAGCACAGCGGGAAACGAGCAGTACTTC.

V gene TRBV6-1 combines with J gene TRBJ2-7; D uncertain. V lost 2 bases and J lost 0, with 11 bases in between. In germline, CDR1 is MNHNS, CDR2 SASEGT. The length of the CDR3 is 15 residues. CDR3 DNA sequence: TGTGCCAGCAGTGAAAGCTACTCCAACTCCTACGAGCAGTACTTC. Residues: CASSESYSNSYEQYF.

This clonotype was picked up many times. The chain has TRBV13 and TRBJ1-1, with 12 positions matching TRBD1. The CDR3 extends over 20 amino acids. After removal of 5 bases from V and 4 bases from J, the junction contained 20 bases not matched to a gene. Germline loops: CDR1 PRHDT, CDR2 FYEKMQ (reference sequence). The CDR3 protein is CASSRTGTGGPLVPSTEAFF. The CDR3 DNA sequence: TGTGCCAGCAGCCGGACCGGGACAGGGGGCCCGCTGGTACCGAGCACTGAAGCTTTCTTT.

The sample holds a few counts of this clonotype. The V and J genes are TRBV7-2 and TRBJ1-1; D not resolved. The CDR3 extends over 13 amino acids. V was pared by 3 bases and J by 1 base, with 6 bases between. Germline lookup yields CDR1 SGHTA and CDR2 FQGNSA. The DNA for the CDR3 is TGTGCCAGCAGCTTTTGGCAGAACACTGAAGCTTTCTTT. Amino acid sequence: CASSFWQNTEAFF.

At least ten counts were recorded for this clonotype. V and J are TRBV10-3 and TRBJ2-1, with D perhaps being TRBD1 or TRBD2 (5 bases each). CDR1 and CDR2 (germline): ENHRY, SYGVKD. The ends were cut back, 2 bases at V and 4 bases at J, with 21 bases in the middle. This CDR3 region has 18 residues. CDR3 sequence reads: CAISEAPLGTGAYNEQFF. CDR3 nucleotides: TGTGCCATCAGTGAGGCCCCTCTAGGGACCGGAGCATACAATGAGCAGTTCTTC.

This clonotype has a count of ten or more. The chain uses TRBV20-1 and TRBJ1-5; TRBD1 might be the D (5 bases). The CDR3 consists of 14 residues. Trimming shortened V by 4 bases and J by 6 bases, and 16 bases separated the two germline ends. Germline CDR1 and CDR2: DFQATT and SNEGSKA (reference sequence). The CDR3: CSATSTAGSQPQHF. In nucleotides, the CDR3 is TGCAGTGCTACCTCCACGGCAGGGAGTCAGCCCCAGCATTTT.

This clonotype was counted at least ten times. DNA of the CDR3: TGTGCCAGCAGTTACTCCTTGAGGGGGCGAGATACGCAGTATTTT. Amino acid sequence: CASSYSLRGRDTQYF. The chain couples TRBV6-6 to TRBJ2-3; the match to TRBD1 covers 7 bases. This CDR3 is built from 15 residues. The junction had 5 bases not matched to a gene; V was cut back by 0 bases and J by 5 bases. Germline V CDR1 and CDR2: MNHNY, SVGAGI (reference sequence).

CDR3 amino acids: CASRGGSSYNEQFF. The CDR3 region has the DNA TGTGCCAGCAGAGGGGGAAGCTCCTACAATGAGCAGTTCTTC. This sequence joins TRBV12-3 or TRBV12-4 and TRBJ2-1, with D maybe TRBD1 (6 bases). Trimming removed 6 bases at V and 0 bases at J, with 9 bases between. This CDR3 contains 14 residues.

This clonotype was recorded many times. The chain recombines TRBV2 with TRBJ1-1; unclear D gene. This CDR3 contains 10 residues. Trimming removed 8 bases at V and 7 bases at J, with 8 bases between. Germline V gene lookup returns CDR1 SNHLY and CDR2 FYNNEI. Here the CDR3 reads CASEVIEAFF. CDR3 DNA: TGTGCCAGCGAGGTTATTGAAGCTTTCTTT.

This clonotype was seen repeatedly, ten times or more. This chain joins TRBV25-1 and TRBJ2-1; possible D gene TRBD2, 6 bases. With 5 bases removed from V and 9 bases from J, the gap between germline ends came to 14 bases. Germline V gene data show CDR1 as MGHDK and CDR2 as SYGVNS. This CDR3 has 13 amino acids. The CDR3 DNA sequence: TGTGCCAGCAGTCTTAGCGGAGGTCCTGAGCAGTTCTTC. Translating it yields CASSLSGGPEQFF.

This clonotype was found many times. The chain links TRBV11-2 to TRBJ2-1; 11 nucleotides agree with TRBD2. Per germline, CDR1 SGHAT and CDR2 FQNNGV. The CDR3 runs to 15 residues. The J segment lost 9 bases and the V segment lost 0 bases, leaving 4 bases of the junction unmatched. The CDR3 sequence: CASSLELAGVGEQFF. The CDR3, as DNA: TGTGCCAGCAGCTTAGAACTAGCGGGAGTGGGTGAGCAGTTCTTC.

This clonotype occurred many times. V usage is TRBV6-8 and J usage is TRBJ1-1; D perhaps matches TRBD1 (5 bases). The germline V gene has CDR1 MNHGY and CDR2 SAAAGT. Trimming pared 4 bases from V and 2 bases from J, leaving 20 bases between. The CDR3 runs to 17 residues. The CDR3 sequence is CASSFWGKSSPNTEAFF. The DNA of the CDR3 is TGTGCCAGCAGTTTCTGGGGCAAATCGTCTCCAAACACTGAAGCTTTCTTT.

This clonotype appeared a few times. This chain uses TRBV19 with TRBJ2-7; 9 positions agree with TRBD2. The CDR3 sequence is 14 residues long. With 10 bases clipped from V and 5 bases from J, the junction kept 12 bases outside the gene matches. Per germline, CDR1 LNHDA and CDR2 SQIVND (reference sequence). CDR3 bases: TGTGCCACCGAGCCCGGGACTAGCCCCCACGAGCAGTACTTC. Amino acids: CATEPGTSPHEQYF.

The table lists this clonotype with many counts. The V and J genes are TRBV14 and TRBJ1-1, with 9 bases aligning to TRBD1. The CDR3 consists of 16 residues. With 3 bases clipped from V and 5 bases from J, the junction kept 10 bases outside the gene matches. CDR1 and CDR2 (germline): SGHDN, FVKESK. The CDR3: CASSQVNRGPGTEAFF. In DNA, the CDR3 is TGTGCCAGCAGCCAGGTCAACAGGGGGCCGGGGACTGAAGCTTTCTTT.